This is a list of T cell receptor beta chains from one sample in a study of identical twins. TCRdb ran MiXCR on the 5' RACE reads and lists one entry per CDR3 protein. Of some 1,600,000 distinct CDR3 sequences in the sample, under 35% were seen once. The sequenced sample consisted of cord blood. Receptors were obtained from a newborn girl in good health. Each CDR3 is given with its conserved first and last residue. D genes are given only for firm matches. The size field is filled for only some rows; it gives once, few, many or a size class.

V gene: TRBV10-3; D gene: NA; clone size: NA; J gene: TRBJ2-4; CDR3 DNA: TGTGCCATCAGTGAGGGGGCGAGGGGATTAGCCAAAAACATTCAGTACTTC; CDR3 protein: CAISEGARGLAKNIQYF
V gene: TRBV2; D gene: NA; clone size: NA; J gene: TRBJ2-3; CDR3 DNA: TGTGCCAGCAACGCTAGGAGCACAGATACGCAGTATTTT; CDR3 protein: CASNARSTDTQYF
V gene: TRBV20-1; D gene: TRBD2; clone size: NA; J gene: TRBJ2-3; CDR3 DNA: TGCAGTGCTAGTCGGGAGGGGACAGATACGCAGTATTTT; CDR3 protein: CSASREGTDTQYF
V gene: TRBV20-1; D gene: TRBD2; clone size: few; J gene: TRBJ2-5; CDR3 DNA: TGCAGTGCTAACCCGGGACTAGTCGGACAAGAGACCCAGTACTTC; CDR3 protein: CSANPGLVGQETQYF
V gene: TRBV27; D gene: NA; clone size: NA; J gene: TRBJ2-7; CDR3 DNA: TGTGCCAGCAGTTCATCTCCCAGGGGTAGCTACGAGCAGTACTTC; CDR3 protein: CASSSSPRGSYEQYF
V gene: TRBV25-1; D gene: NA; clone size: few; J gene: TRBJ1-1; CDR3 DNA: TGTGCCAGCAGTGAATTGAGGCACTCGAACACTGAAGCTTTCTTT; CDR3 protein: CASSELRHSNTEAFF
V gene: TRBV28; D gene: NA; clone size: NA; J gene: TRBJ1-2; CDR3 DNA: TGTGCCAGCACTCGGCAGGCCTATGGCTACACCTTC; CDR3 protein: CASTRQAYGYTF
V gene: TRBV20-1; D gene: NA; clone size: once; J gene: TRBJ2-4; CDR3 DNA: TGCAGTGCTAGAGATCCTCGGCCAATGGCTGGGGACATTCAGTACTTC; CDR3 protein: CSARDPRPMAGDIQYF
V gene: TRBV9; D gene: NA; clone size: few; J gene: TRBJ2-3; CDR3 DNA: TGTGCCAGCAACGTGGGGGGGCCAGATACGCAGTATTTT; CDR3 protein: CASNVGGPDTQYF
V gene: TRBV2; D gene: NA; clone size: once; J gene: TRBJ2-7; CDR3 DNA: TGTGCCAGCAGTCCGCTCCGCGATCACTACGAGCAGTACTTC; CDR3 protein: CASSPLRDHYEQYF
V gene: TRBV10-3; D gene: TRBD1; clone size: NA; J gene: TRBJ1-2; CDR3 DNA: TGTGCCATCAGTGAGTCGACAGGGGGAGGCTACACCTTC; CDR3 protein: CAISESTGGGYTF
V gene: TRBV27; D gene: NA; clone size: NA; J gene: TRBJ1-1; CDR3 DNA: TGTGCCAGCAGTTTACGGGCCTGGAACACTGAAGCTTTCTTT; CDR3 protein: CASSLRAWNTEAFF
V gene: TRBV20-1; D gene: TRBD2; clone size: NA; J gene: TRBJ2-3; CDR3 DNA: TGCAGTGCTCATAGCGGGGGGAGGGGAGATACGCAGTATTTT; CDR3 protein: CSAHSGGRGDTQYF
V gene: TRBV20-1; D gene: TRBD1; clone size: few; J gene: TRBJ1-2; CDR3 DNA: TGCAGTGCACCCCGGACAGGTATTAAGGATGGCTACACCTTC; CDR3 protein: CSAPRTGIKDGYTF